The 31 T cell receptor beta chains below all came from one sample that was sequenced in a study of CD8 T cells in ankylosing spondylitis. TCRdb called the 5' RACE reads again in MiXCR, with one record for every CDR3 protein. The table lists approximately 250,000 distinct CDR3 sequences, around 25% of them singletons. The material sequenced was blood, either unsorted or a sorted T cell fraction (not recorded which). These receptor sequences come from a male donor with ankylosing spondylitis or in good health (not recorded which).

At least ten counts were recorded for this clonotype. V is TRBV18 and J is TRBJ1-5; possible D gene TRBD1, 5 bases. Trimming stripped 6 bases from V and 5 bases from J, with 17 bases between. This CDR3 has 15 residues. Germline V gene lookup returns CDR1 KGHSH and CDR2 LQKENI. The CDR3 here is CASSPSSGLHQPQHF. The CDR3 DNA sequence: TGTGCCAGCTCCCCCAGCTCAGGGCTCCATCAGCCCCAGCATTTT.

The V gene is TRBV19, the J gene TRBJ2-1; TRBD2 might be the D (6 bases). The CDR3 sequence is 15 residues long. Looked up from germline, CDR1 is LNHDA and CDR2 is SQIVND (reference sequence). Trimming cost V 10 bases and J 0 bases, with 16 bases left between them. The CDR3 DNA sequence: TGTGCCACACAACGGGGGTCCCGCTCCTACAATGAGCAGTTCTTC. Encoded protein: CATQRGSRSYNEQFF. Full variable domain (remainder filled in from reference TRBV19 and TRBJ2-1): DGGITQSPKYLFRKEGQNVTLSCEQNLNHDAMYWYRQDPGQGLRLIYYSQIVNDFQKGDIAEGYSVSREKKESFPLTVTSAQKNPTAFYLCATQRGSRSYNEQFFGPGTRLTVL.

This clonotype came up a few times. This chain joins TRBV20-1 and TRBJ2-5; the match to TRBD2 covers 12 bases. Germline trimming cut 5 bases from V and 5 bases from J; bases unmatched to any gene: 12. This CDR3 contains 16 residues. Germline CDR1 DFQATT, CDR2 SNEGSKA (reference sequence). The CDR3 sequence: CSAPRTSGARGETQYF. The CDR3 DNA follows: TGCAGTGCTCCCCGGACTAGCGGGGCTAGGGGGGAGACCCAGTACTTC.

In its sample, this clonotype was seen many times. V gene TRBV6-1 combines with J gene TRBJ1-3; D not certain. Germline CDR1 MNHNS, CDR2 SASEGT. V lost 6 bases to trimming and J lost 0 bases, with 12 bases between them. This CDR3 has 15 residues. The CDR3 protein is CASSPQVTSGNTIYF. The CDR3 nucleotides are TGTGCCAGCAGCCCCCAGGTGACCTCTGGAAACACCATATATTTT.

This clonotype was recorded many times. This chain links TRBV29-1 with TRBJ2-7; 9 nucleotides agree with TRBD2. From germline, CDR1 is SQVTM and CDR2 ANQGSEA. The CDR3 totals 15 residues. V was clipped by 4 bases and J by 2 bases; unmatched bases: 9. CDR3 bases: TGCAGCGTTGGAGAAGGTAGCGGGGGAGCCTACGAGCAGTACTTC. This gives the protein CSVGEGSGGAYEQYF.

The chain has TRBV12-3 or TRBV12-4 and TRBJ2-1; TRBD2 agrees at 10 bases. CDR3 length: 15 amino acids. With V trimmed by 6 bases and J by 6 bases, 8 bases remained unmatched. This chain's CDR3 is CASSQREGDRNEQFF. CDR3 DNA: TGTGCCAGCAGCCAGCGGGAGGGAGATCGCAATGAGCAGTTCTTC.

This chain links TRBV10-3 with TRBJ1-3, with no clear D. The CDR3 loop spans 13 amino acids. Trimming took off 8 bases at V and 0 bases at J, with 8 bases between the two ends. The germline CDR1 and CDR2 sequences are ENHRY and SYGVKD. The CDR3 loop is CAIWRGSGNTIYF. In DNA form, the CDR3 reads TGTGCCATCTGGAGAGGCTCTGGAAACACCATATATTTT.

This clonotype was recorded at least ten times. The chain carries TRBV5-1 and TRBJ2-5, with 8 bases fitting TRBD2. The CDR3 runs to 15 residues. The J segment lost 1 base and the V segment lost 4 bases, leaving 6 bases of the junction unmatched. Germline-derived CDR1 and CDR2 are SGHRS and YFSETQ. The DNA of the CDR3 is TGCGCCAGCAGCACCCGAGGACTAGCCCAAGAGACCCAGTACTTC. Translating gives CASSTRGLAQETQYF.

The table lists this clonotype with a few counts. V usage is TRBV10-1 and J usage is TRBJ1-2; no reliable D call. This CDR3 is built from 13 residues. The germline CDR1 and CDR2 sequences are WNHNN and SYGVQD (reference sequence). V dropped 2 bases and J dropped 4 bases, with 8 bases sitting between them. The CDR3 nucleotides read TGCGCCAGCAGTGAGAACCGGGCCTATGGCTACACCTTC. It translates to CASSENRAYGYTF.

This clonotype was seen a single time. This rearrangement joins TRBV10-3 to TRBJ2-3; TRBD2 might be the D (6 bases). Between the trimmed V and J ends, which lost 6 bases and 3 bases, there was a span of 13 bases. The CDR3 is 14 residues long. CDR1 and CDR2 (germline): ENHRY, SYGVKD. For the CDR3, the DNA is TGTGCCATCAGGCCGGGAGAAGGGACAGATACGCAGTATTTT. Protein product: CAIRPGEGTDTQYF.

This clonotype was found many times. This chain connects TRBV3-1 to TRBJ1-1; D is uncertain. The ends were cut back, 6 bases at V and 2 bases at J, with 10 bases in the middle. The germline V gene encodes CDR1 LGHDT and CDR2 YNNKEL (reference sequence). The length of the CDR3 is 13 residues. The CDR3 DNA follows: TGTGCCAGCAGTACGGGCATCAACACTGAAGCTTTCTTT. This gives the protein CASSTGINTEAFF.

The table lists this clonotype with many counts. The chain is built from TRBV12-3 or TRBV12-4 and TRBJ2-1, with TRBD2 matching 8 bases. This CDR3 spans 15 amino acids. V gave up 7 bases and J gave up 6 bases; unmatched junction bases: 11. CDR3 region: CASKRVGLAVNEQFF. CDR3 DNA: TGTGCCAGCAAAAGAGTTGGACTAGCCGTCAATGAGCAGTTCTTC.

This clonotype has more than one count but fewer than ten. The rearrangement uses TRBV6-1 and TRBJ1-6; D remains unclear. Trimming shortened V by 6 bases and J by 0 bases, and 12 bases separated the two germline ends. The CDR3 contains 16 residues. The V gene's germline CDR1 is MNHNS and CDR2 SASEGT. CDR3 region: CASSRGRDSYNSPLHF. The CDR3, as DNA: TGTGCCAGCAGCCGGGGTCGAGACTCCTATAATTCACCCCTCCACTTT.

Many counts were recorded for this clonotype. The V gene is TRBV9, the J gene TRBJ1-1, with D possibly matching TRBD1 (5 bases). CDR1 SGDLS and CDR2 YYNGEE come from the germline V gene. This CDR3 is 15 amino acids long. Trimming pared 5 bases from V and 2 bases from J, leaving 16 bases between. As DNA, the CDR3 is TGTGCCAGCAGTGGGGCCCGGGGAGGAAACACTGAAGCTTTCTTT. Its protein product is CASSGARGGNTEAFF. The whole variable domain, remainder taken from reference TRBV9 and TRBJ1-1, is DSGVTQTPKHLITATGQRVTLRCSPRSGDLSVYWYQQSLDQGLQFLIQYYNGEERAKGNILERFSAQQFPDLHSELNLSSLELGDSALYFCASSGARGGNTEAFFGQGTRLTVV.

V usage is TRBV12-3 or TRBV12-4 and J usage is TRBJ1-2; 9 positions agree with TRBD1. This CDR3 contains 18 residues. J was trimmed by 3 bases and V by 11 bases; bases with no gene match: 22. CDR3 DNA: TGTGCCTTCAGTTTAGCCCGGGGACAGGGACTCCTCTACTATGGCTACACCTTC. Its protein product is CAFSLARGQGLLYYGYTF.

V gene TRBV7-2 combines with J gene TRBJ2-3; TRBD2 agrees at 9 bases. V was clipped by 0 bases and J by 1 base; unmatched bases: 8. The CDR3 extends over 18 amino acids. Germline-derived CDR1 and CDR2 are SGHTA and FQGNSA. The DNA for the CDR3 is TGTGCCAGCAGCTTAGCCCTAAGACTAGCGGTTGGCACAGATACGCAGTATTTT. Amino acids: CASSLALRLAVGTDTQYF.

The V gene is TRBV15, the J gene TRBJ2-3, with 7 bases identical to TRBD1. This CDR3 is built from 15 residues. The germline V gene encodes CDR1 LNHNV and CDR2 YYDKDF (reference sequence). J was trimmed by 6 bases and V by 0 bases; bases with no gene match: 6. The CDR3 is CATSRDWTGRDTQYF. The CDR3 bases are TGTGCCACCAGCAGAGATTGGACAGGCCGGGATACGCAGTATTTT. The complete variable domain, with remaining parts taken from reference TRBV15 and TRBJ2-3, reads DAMVIQNPRYQVTQFGKPVTLSCSQTLNHNVMYWYQQKSSQAPKLLFHYYDKDFNNEADTPDNFQSRRPNTSFCFLDIRSPGLGDTAMYLCATSRDWTGRDTQYFGPGTRLTVL.

For this clonotype: A read error may produce the germline difference seen at one junction end. This chain connects TRBV12-3 or TRBV12-4 to TRBJ2-5, with 15 bases aligning to TRBD2. The CDR3 totals 17 residues. This CDR3 reads CAISLIGTSGGQETQYF. CDR3 sequence (DNA): TGTGCCATCAGTTTAATTGGGACTAGCGGGGGGCAAGAGACCCAGTACTTC.

This clonotype is a singleton in its sample. The genes are TRBV5-1 and TRBJ2-5; D is undetermined. Germline CDR1 SGHRS, CDR2 YFSETQ. This CDR3 is 15 amino acids long. V lost 1 base and J 0 bases, leaving 10 bases between the germline ends. The CDR3 nucleotides read TGCGCCAGCAGCTTGAGCGAGGCGTACCAAGAGACCCAGTACTTC. Residues: CASSLSEAYQETQYF.

This clonotype was found many times. V and J are TRBV2 and TRBJ2-3; D assignment may be TRBD1 or TRBD2 (5 bases each). The CDR3 length is 14 residues. V lost 7 bases to trimming and J lost 10 bases, with 21 bases between them. The germline gives CDR1 SNHLY, CDR2 FYNNEI. The CDR3 region is CASTLGTAGRAQYF. The DNA of the CDR3 is TGTGCCAGCACCCTAGGGACGGCAGGGAGAGCGCAGTATTTT.

The chain has TRBV20-1 and TRBJ2-1; 8 nucleotides agree with TRBD2. V dropped 2 bases and J dropped 4; count of bases not matched to a gene: 4. Looked up from germline, CDR1 is DFQATT and CDR2 is SNEGSKA (reference sequence). The CDR3 totals 14 residues. CDR3 sequence: CSARFGTSYNEQFF. DNA for the CDR3: TGCAGTGCTAGATTCGGGACTAGTTACAATGAGCAGTTCTTC.

This clonotype was seen repeatedly, ten times or more. The rearrangement joins TRBV5-5 to TRBJ1-5, with D maybe TRBD1 (5 bases). CDR1 is SGHKS and CDR2 is YYEKEE in the germline V gene (reference sequence). V gave up 0 bases and J gave up 3 bases, with 13 bases separating them. The CDR3 is 16 residues long. In DNA, the CDR3 is TGTGCCAGCAGCTTGGAGGGAGGGGTGGTCAATCAGCCCCAGCATTTT. It translates to CASSLEGGVVNQPQHF.

The V call is TRBV12-3 or TRBV12-4, the J call TRBJ2-5; 14 nucleotides agree with TRBD2. After removal of 3 bases from V and 2 bases from J, the junction contained 2 bases not matched to a gene. This CDR3 is built from 16 residues. The chain's CDR3 is CASSLRLAGGQETQYF. Here the CDR3 DNA reads TGTGCCAGCAGTTTGCGACTAGCGGGGGGGCAAGAGACCCAGTACTTC.

V gene TRBV5-1 combines with J gene TRBJ2-1; 7 nucleotides align to TRBD2. The CDR3 sequence is 16 residues long. Looked up from germline, CDR1 is SGHRS and CDR2 is YFSETQ. Germline trimming cut 4 bases from V and 5 bases from J; bases unmatched to any gene: 12. CDR3 in DNA: TGCGCCAGCAGCAACCGAGGGCGGGGGACCAACAATGAGCAGTTCTTC. It encodes CASSNRGRGTNNEQFF.

The rearrangement uses TRBV6-1 and TRBJ2-1, with a weak D call TRBD2 (7 bases). The germline V gene has CDR1 MNHNS and CDR2 SASEGT. V was clipped by 7 bases and J by 7 bases, with 23 bases between them. This CDR3 comprises 16 residues. In nucleotides, the CDR3 is TGTGCCAGCACCCTTGGAGGAGGGGGGGCTCGGAATGAGCAGTTCTTC. Its protein is CASTLGGGGARNEQFF.

In this sample, this clonotype turned up many times. V is TRBV29-1 and J is TRBJ2-7, with D perhaps matching TRBD2 (6 bases). Trimming cost V 0 bases and J 3 bases, with 15 bases left between them. The CDR3 consists of 15 residues. Looked up from germline, CDR1 is SQVTM and CDR2 is ANQGSEA. The CDR3 reads CSVEDSGVWGYEQYF. The CDR3 DNA reads as TGCAGCGTTGAAGATTCGGGGGTTTGGGGCTACGAGCAGTACTTC.

This clonotype was picked up many times. The CDR3 DNA reads TGTGCCAGCAGTTTTTCTCAGGCCCAAGAGACCCAGTACTTC. It translates to CASSFSQAQETQYF. The chain joins TRBV12-3 or TRBV12-4 to TRBJ2-5; the D is unclear. V gave up 3 bases and J gave up 1 base, with 9 bases separating them. This CDR3 spans 14 amino acids.

J is TRBJ2-3 and V is TRBV12-3 or TRBV12-4; D gene ambiguous. The length of the CDR3 is 12 residues. V lost 6 bases to trimming and J lost 5 bases, with 9 bases between them. CDR3 bases: TGTGCCAGCAGCCCACCGCAAGATACGCAGTATTTT. Translating gives CASSPPQDTQYF.

This clonotype came up many times. The J gene is TRBJ2-7, the V gene TRBV20-1, with D possibly TRBD1 on 6 matching bases. CDR1 is DFQATT, CDR2 SNEGSKA, per germline (reference sequence). The length of the CDR3 is 12 residues. The V gene lost 2 bases and the J gene lost 6 bases, with 11 bases spanning the gap. The CDR3, as DNA: TGCAGTGCTAGACCTACAGGGACCGAGCAGTACTTC. As protein: CSARPTGTEQYF.

V is TRBV6-1 and J is TRBJ1-1, with TRBD1 matching over 8 bases. The germline V gene encodes CDR1 MNHNS and CDR2 SASEGT. The V gene end was trimmed by 6 bases and the J gene end by 5 bases; junction bases not matched to a gene: 5. This CDR3 region has 13 residues. The CDR3 DNA follows: TGTGCCAGCAGCCAGGGACAGGTAACTGAAGCTTTCTTT. Protein: CASSQGQVTEAFF.

Many counts were recorded for this clonotype. The CDR3 loop reads CSAPRQGTDTQYF. Here the CDR3 DNA reads TGCAGTGCTCCCAGACAGGGCACAGATACGCAGTATTTT. The J gene is TRBJ2-3, the V gene TRBV20-1; D possibly corresponds to TRBD1 (6 bases). The length of the CDR3 is 13 residues. V was pared by 5 bases and J by 1 base, with 10 bases between. The V gene's germline CDR1 is DFQATT and CDR2 SNEGSKA (reference sequence).